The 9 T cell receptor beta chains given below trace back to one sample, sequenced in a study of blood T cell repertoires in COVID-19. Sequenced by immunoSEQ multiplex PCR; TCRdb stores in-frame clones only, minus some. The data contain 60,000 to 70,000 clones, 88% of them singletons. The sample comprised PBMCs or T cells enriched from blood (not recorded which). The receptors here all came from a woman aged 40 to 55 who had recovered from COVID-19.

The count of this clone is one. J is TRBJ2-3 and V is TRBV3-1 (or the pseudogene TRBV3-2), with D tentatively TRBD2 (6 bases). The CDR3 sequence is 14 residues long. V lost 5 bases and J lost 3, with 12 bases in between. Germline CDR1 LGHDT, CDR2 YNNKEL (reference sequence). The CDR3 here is CASSAGLITDTQYF. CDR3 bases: TGTGCCAGCAGCGCGGGACTTATAACAGATACGCAGTATTTT.

The CDR3 DNA is TGTGCCAGCAGCTTGGGGCTAGCGGGGGTTTACAATGAGCAGTTCTTC. It codes for CASSLGLAGVYNEQFF. The J gene is TRBJ2-1, the V gene TRBV5-6, with 10 bases matching TRBD2. This CDR3 comprises 16 residues. J gave up 4 bases and V 0 bases, and 4 bases lay outside the gene matches. Looked up from germline, CDR1 is SGHDT and CDR2 is YYEEEE.

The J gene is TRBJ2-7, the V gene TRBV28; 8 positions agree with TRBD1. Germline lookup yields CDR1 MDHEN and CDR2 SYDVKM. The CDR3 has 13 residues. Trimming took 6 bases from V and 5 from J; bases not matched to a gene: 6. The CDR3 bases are TGTGCCAGCAGAAGGACAGGGTTCCACGAGCAGTACTTC. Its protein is CASRRTGFHEQYF.

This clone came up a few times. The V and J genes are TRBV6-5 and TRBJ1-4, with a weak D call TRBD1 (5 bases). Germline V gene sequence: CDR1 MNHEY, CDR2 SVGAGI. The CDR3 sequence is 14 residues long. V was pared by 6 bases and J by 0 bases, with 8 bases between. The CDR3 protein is CASSDSATNEKLFF. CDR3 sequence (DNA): TGTGCCAGCAGCGACAGCGCAACTAATGAAAAACTGTTTTTT.

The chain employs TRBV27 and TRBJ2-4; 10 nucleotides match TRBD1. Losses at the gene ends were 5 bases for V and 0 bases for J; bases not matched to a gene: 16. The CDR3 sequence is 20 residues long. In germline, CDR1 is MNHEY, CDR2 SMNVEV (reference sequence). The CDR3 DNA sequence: TGTGCCAGCAGTCCTGTTGTAGGGACAGGGGCCCGACTAGCCAAAAACATTCAGTACTTC. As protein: CASSPVVGTGARLAKNIQYF.

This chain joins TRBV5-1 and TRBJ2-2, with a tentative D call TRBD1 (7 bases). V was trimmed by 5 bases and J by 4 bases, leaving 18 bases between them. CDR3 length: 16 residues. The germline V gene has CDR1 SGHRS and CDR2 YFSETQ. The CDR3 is CASSPLSGGGTGELFF. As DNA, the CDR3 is TGCGCCAGCAGTCCTCTATCAGGGGGAGGCACCGGGGAGCTGTTTTTT.

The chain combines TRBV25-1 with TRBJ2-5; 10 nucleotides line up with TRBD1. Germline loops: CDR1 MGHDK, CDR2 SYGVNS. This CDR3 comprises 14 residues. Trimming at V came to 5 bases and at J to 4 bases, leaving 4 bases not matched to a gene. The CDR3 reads CASSPRTGGETQYF. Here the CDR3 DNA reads TGTGCCAGCAGTCCCCGGACAGGGGGAGAGACCCAGTACTTC. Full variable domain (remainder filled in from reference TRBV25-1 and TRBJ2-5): EADIYQTPRYLVIGTGKKITLECSQTMGHDKMYWYQQDPGMELHLIHYSYGVNSTEKGDLSSESTVSRIRTEHFPLTLESARPSHTSQYLCASSPRTGGETQYFGPGTRLLVL.

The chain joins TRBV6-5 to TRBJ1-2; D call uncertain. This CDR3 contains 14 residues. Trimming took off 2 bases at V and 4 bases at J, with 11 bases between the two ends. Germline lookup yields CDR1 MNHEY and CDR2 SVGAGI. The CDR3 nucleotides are TGTGCCAGCAGTTACCTCGATCAGTCCTATGGCTACACCTTC. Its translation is CASSYLDQSYGYTF.

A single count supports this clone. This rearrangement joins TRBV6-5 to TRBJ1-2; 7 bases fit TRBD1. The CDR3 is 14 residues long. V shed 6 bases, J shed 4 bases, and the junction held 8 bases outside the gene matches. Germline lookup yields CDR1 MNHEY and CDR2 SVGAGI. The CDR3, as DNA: TGTGCCAGCAGCGCGGGACAGCGGGTCTATGGCTACACCTTC. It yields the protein CASSAGQRVYGYTF.